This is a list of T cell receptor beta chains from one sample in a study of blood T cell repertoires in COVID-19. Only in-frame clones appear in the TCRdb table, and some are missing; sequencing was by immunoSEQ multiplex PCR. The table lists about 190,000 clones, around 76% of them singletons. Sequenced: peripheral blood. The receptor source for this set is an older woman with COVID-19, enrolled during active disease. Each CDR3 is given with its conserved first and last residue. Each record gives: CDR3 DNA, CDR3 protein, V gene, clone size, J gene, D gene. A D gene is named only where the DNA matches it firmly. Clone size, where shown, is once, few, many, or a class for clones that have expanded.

cdr3_nt: TGTGCCAGCAGCCTCTACGGGAAAGAGACCCAGTACTTC; cdr3_aa: CASSLYGKETQYF; v_call: TRBV11-1; clone_size: -; j_call: TRBJ2-5; d_call: -
cdr3_nt: TGTGCCAGCGGACAGGGGGCTGGTGAAAAACTGTTTTTT; cdr3_aa: CASGQGAGEKLFF; v_call: TRBV11-2; clone_size: -; j_call: TRBJ1-4; d_call: TRBD1
cdr3_nt: TGTGCCAGTAGTATCCGTCTGGGACAGGGTCACACCGGGGAGCTGTTTTTT; cdr3_aa: CASSIRLGQGHTGELFF; v_call: TRBV19; clone_size: once; j_call: TRBJ2-2; d_call: TRBD1
cdr3_nt: TGTGCCAGCAGCCAAGGGTTGAGTACGACCTACGAGCAGTACTTC; cdr3_aa: CASSQGLSTTYEQYF; v_call: TRBV14; clone_size: -; j_call: TRBJ2-7; d_call: -
cdr3_nt: TGTGCCAGCAGTTTCCCGACTAGTCAGACAGATACGCAGTATTTT; cdr3_aa: CASSFPTSQTDTQYF; v_call: TRBV28; clone_size: few; j_call: TRBJ2-3; d_call: -
cdr3_nt: TGTGCCAGCAGTTTATTCGCACGGGGGGGCTGGGGAGATACGCAGTATTTT; cdr3_aa: CASSLFARGGWGDTQYF; v_call: TRBV28; clone_size: -; j_call: TRBJ2-3; d_call: TRBD2
cdr3_nt: TGTGCCAGCAGCCAACCCGGACCGGGACTCAGAATCACAGATACGCAGTATTTT; cdr3_aa: CASSQPGPGLRITDTQYF; v_call: TRBV3-1/TRBV3-2; clone_size: -; j_call: TRBJ2-3; d_call: -
cdr3_nt: TGTGCCAGCAGATCGACTGGTTCGGATACGCAGTATTTT; cdr3_aa: CASRSTGSDTQYF; v_call: TRBV6-4; clone_size: -; j_call: TRBJ2-3; d_call: -
cdr3_nt: TGTGCCAGCAGCCCCGATATAGCGGGAGGGAACTACGAGCAGTACTTC; cdr3_aa: CASSPDIAGGNYEQYF; v_call: TRBV7-2; clone_size: -; j_call: TRBJ2-7; d_call: TRBD2
cdr3_nt: TGTGCCACCCAGACGACAGGCCATTCACCCCTCCACTTT; cdr3_aa: CATQTTGHSPLHF; v_call: TRBV6-5; clone_size: -; j_call: TRBJ1-6; d_call: -
cdr3_nt: TGTGCCACCAGCAGGGCTCATTATGAGCAGTTCTTC; cdr3_aa: CATSRAHYEQFF; v_call: TRBV15; clone_size: -; j_call: TRBJ2-1; d_call: -
cdr3_nt: TGTGCCAGCAGGGGGGGACTCGGCAATCAGCCCCAGCATTTT; cdr3_aa: CASRGGLGNQPQHF; v_call: TRBV28; clone_size: -; j_call: TRBJ1-5; d_call: -
cdr3_nt: TGTGCCAGCAGCTTAGTCCCCAGGGAAAACAATGAGCAGTTCTTC; cdr3_aa: CASSLVPRENNEQFF; v_call: TRBV7-2; clone_size: -; j_call: TRBJ2-1; d_call: -
cdr3_nt: TGTGCCAGCCATCAGGGTTGGCTTACGAACACTGAAGCTTTCTTT; cdr3_aa: CASHQGWLTNTEAFF; v_call: TRBV2; clone_size: -; j_call: TRBJ1-1; d_call: -
cdr3_nt: TGTGCCAGCGGACAGGGGGCTTGGGGCTACACCTTC; cdr3_aa: CASGQGAWGYTF; v_call: TRBV6-5; clone_size: -; j_call: TRBJ1-2; d_call: TRBD1
cdr3_nt: TGTGCCAGCAGCTTAACGCCAGGGACAGGCTATGGCTACACCTTC; cdr3_aa: CASSLTPGTGYGYTF; v_call: TRBV7-2; clone_size: -; j_call: TRBJ1-2; d_call: TRBD1
cdr3_nt: TGTGCCATCAGTGAGTCACAGTACTATGGCTACACCTTC; cdr3_aa: CAISESQYYGYTF; v_call: TRBV10-3; clone_size: -; j_call: TRBJ1-2; d_call: -
cdr3_nt: TGTGCCAGCAGTGAGGCAGCGGGAGGGCCCGATGAGCAGTTCTTC; cdr3_aa: CASSEAAGGPDEQFF; v_call: TRBV6-4; clone_size: -; j_call: TRBJ2-1; d_call: TRBD2
cdr3_nt: TGTGCCAGCAGTGGGGCCTTTGGGTACAATGAGCAGTTCTTC; cdr3_aa: CASSGAFGYNEQFF; v_call: TRBV25-1; clone_size: -; j_call: TRBJ2-1; d_call: -
cdr3_nt: TGCGCCAGCAGCTGGGACAGGACGTCCTATGGCTACACCTTC; cdr3_aa: CASSWDRTSYGYTF; v_call: TRBV5-1; clone_size: -; j_call: TRBJ1-2; d_call: TRBD1
cdr3_nt: TGCGCCAGCAGTGAGTCGGCCAGCACAGATACGCAGTATTTT; cdr3_aa: CASSESASTDTQYF; v_call: TRBV10-2; clone_size: -; j_call: TRBJ2-3; d_call: -
cdr3_nt: TGTGCCAGCAGCCAGACAGGGGGCGCGGACACCGGGGAGCTGTTTTTT; cdr3_aa: CASSQTGGADTGELFF; v_call: TRBV5-8; clone_size: -; j_call: TRBJ2-2; d_call: TRBD1
cdr3_nt: TGTGCCTGGCTGAAGGGCGCGGGGAATTCACCCCTCCACTTT; cdr3_aa: CAWLKGAGNSPLHF; v_call: TRBV30; clone_size: few; j_call: TRBJ1-6; d_call: -
cdr3_nt: TGTGCCATCACTGATCCGGGACTCCCCGATACTGAAGCTTTCTTT; cdr3_aa: CAITDPGLPDTEAFF; v_call: TRBV10-3; clone_size: -; j_call: TRBJ1-1; d_call: -
cdr3_nt: TGTGCCAGCACCGCGGAGGGCCCAACCTACGAGCAGTACTTC; cdr3_aa: CASTAEGPTYEQYF; v_call: TRBV7-9; clone_size: once; j_call: TRBJ2-7; d_call: -
cdr3_nt: TGTGCCAGCAGCCAACACAGTCCCTCTGGAAACACCATATATTTT; cdr3_aa: CASSQHSPSGNTIYF; v_call: TRBV3-1/TRBV3-2; clone_size: -; j_call: TRBJ1-3; d_call: -
cdr3_nt: TGTGCCAGCAGTGAAGGCAGGGTTGTCACTGAAGCTTTCTTT; cdr3_aa: CASSEGRVVTEAFF; v_call: TRBV2; clone_size: -; j_call: TRBJ1-1; d_call: -
cdr3_nt: TGTGCCAGCAGCGTAGGGGCAAGGGGGAACCACAATGAGCAGTTCTTC; cdr3_aa: CASSVGARGNHNEQFF; v_call: TRBV9; clone_size: -; j_call: TRBJ2-1; d_call: -
cdr3_nt: TGTGCCACCAGTCCACAGGGGGCGCAGGGCAATCAGCCCCAGCATTTT; cdr3_aa: CATSPQGAQGNQPQHF; v_call: TRBV15; clone_size: -; j_call: TRBJ1-5; d_call: TRBD1
cdr3_nt: TGTGCCAGCAGTGACGGAACTAGCGGAGCCTTAGATACGCAGTATTTT; cdr3_aa: CASSDGTSGALDTQYF; v_call: TRBV25-1; clone_size: many; j_call: TRBJ2-3; d_call: TRBD2
cdr3_nt: TGCACCAGCAGCCAAGATAGAGGCAGGGACTATGGCTACACCTTC; cdr3_aa: CTSSQDRGRDYGYTF; v_call: TRBV1; clone_size: once; j_call: TRBJ1-2; d_call: -
cdr3_nt: TGTGCCAGCAGTCACACCTCCAAGGGGGCTAATTCACCCCTCCACTTT; cdr3_aa: CASSHTSKGANSPLHF; v_call: TRBV6-2/TRBV6-3; clone_size: once; j_call: TRBJ1-6; d_call: TRBD1
cdr3_nt: TGCGCCAGCAGCCAATCCAGGGGGGTTGACACTGAAGCTTTCTTT; cdr3_aa: CASSQSRGVDTEAFF; v_call: TRBV4-3; clone_size: -; j_call: TRBJ1-1; d_call: TRBD1
cdr3_nt: TGTGCCAGCAGCCTTTTGACAGGAGTTAATGAAAAACTGTTTTTT; cdr3_aa: CASSLLTGVNEKLFF; v_call: TRBV3-1/TRBV3-2; clone_size: -; j_call: TRBJ1-4; d_call: -
cdr3_nt: TGTGCCAGCAATGGACATTTGAACACTGAAGCTTTCTTT; cdr3_aa: CASNGHLNTEAFF; v_call: TRBV2; clone_size: few; j_call: TRBJ1-1; d_call: -
cdr3_nt: TGTGCCAGCAGCCCCAGGGGGGCTGGGACTGAAGCTTTCTTT; cdr3_aa: CASSPRGAGTEAFF; v_call: TRBV2; clone_size: -; j_call: TRBJ1-1; d_call: TRBD1
cdr3_nt: TGCGCCAGCAGCTTGAATGGGGGGGCGAATCAGCCCCAGCATTTT; cdr3_aa: CASSLNGGANQPQHF; v_call: TRBV5-1; clone_size: -; j_call: TRBJ1-5; d_call: -
cdr3_nt: TGTGCCAGCAGCGAACAGGGTCCGGGCGAGCAGTACTTC; cdr3_aa: CASSEQGPGEQYF; v_call: TRBV9; clone_size: -; j_call: TRBJ2-7; d_call: -
cdr3_nt: TGTGCCAGCAGCTTAGTAGCGGCCCAAGAGACCCAGTACTTC; cdr3_aa: CASSLVAAQETQYF; v_call: TRBV7-2; clone_size: many; j_call: TRBJ2-5; d_call: -
cdr3_nt: TGTGCCAGCAGCTTAGCGGTCGGGGGTGGGTCTAATGAAAAACTGTTTTTT; cdr3_aa: CASSLAVGGGSNEKLFF; v_call: TRBV7-8; clone_size: few; j_call: TRBJ1-4; d_call: -
cdr3_nt: TGTGCCAGCAGTTACCGGCGGGTAAAGCAGTATTTT; cdr3_aa: CASSYRRVKQYF; v_call: TRBV6-2/TRBV6-3; clone_size: -; j_call: TRBJ2-3; d_call: -
cdr3_nt: TGTGCCAGCAGCTTACGTGCTAGCGGGCGACCGAACACCGGGGAGCTGTTTTTT; cdr3_aa: CASSLRASGRPNTGELFF; v_call: TRBV7-8; clone_size: -; j_call: TRBJ2-2; d_call: TRBD2
cdr3_nt: TGTGCCAGCAGTCGGACAGATATCAATCAGCCCCAGCATTTT; cdr3_aa: CASSRTDINQPQHF; v_call: TRBV6-2/TRBV6-3; clone_size: -; j_call: TRBJ1-5; d_call: -
cdr3_nt: TGTGCCAGCAGCTTATTAGGGAGGGAAACTGAAGCTTTCTTT; cdr3_aa: CASSLLGRETEAFF; v_call: TRBV7-3; clone_size: few; j_call: TRBJ1-1; d_call: -
cdr3_nt: TGTGCCACCAGCAGAACGGAGGGTTTGGGATGGAACACTGAAGCTTTCTTT; cdr3_aa: CATSRTEGLGWNTEAFF; v_call: TRBV15; clone_size: -; j_call: TRBJ1-1; d_call: -
cdr3_nt: TGTGCCAGCAGCCTCGTGAACACTGAAGCTTTCTTT; cdr3_aa: CASSLVNTEAFF; v_call: TRBV3-1/TRBV3-2; clone_size: -; j_call: TRBJ1-1; d_call: -
cdr3_nt: TGTGCCAGCAGTTACTCGAGGACTAGCTATGAGCAGTTCTTC; cdr3_aa: CASSYSRTSYEQFF; v_call: TRBV6-2/TRBV6-3; clone_size: -; j_call: TRBJ2-1; d_call: TRBD2
cdr3_nt: TGTGCCAGCAGTCCATCAGCGGGCCAAGAGACCCAGTACTTC; cdr3_aa: CASSPSAGQETQYF; v_call: TRBV27; clone_size: -; j_call: TRBJ2-5; d_call: -
cdr3_nt: TGTGCCAGCTCACCACGGTGGGACAGATACTCTGGAAACACCATATATTTT; cdr3_aa: CASSPRWDRYSGNTIYF; v_call: TRBV18; clone_size: once; j_call: TRBJ1-3; d_call: TRBD1